The present entry profiles one T cell receptor beta chain with its context. Its antigen is not yet known. Base-call qualities are not available, and no considerably larger clone is one nucleotide away. The same CDR3 is also encoded by other DNA sequences in this sample. The collaborating institutions used their own protocols to collect whole blood in K2EDTA tubes. For TCRbeta analysis, collaborator samples were shipped as frozen whole blood, as isolated PBMCs, or as DNA extracted from either sample type. The sample is drawn from a study of blood T cell repertoires in COVID-19 (dated by TCRdb to 2018 to 2020). In terms of the full investigation: Collaborator samples came from the United States, Italy and Spain and covered acute and convalescent phases of COVID-19. The prospective study material was composed of cDNA or gDNA derived from T cells, B-cell-depleted T cells, or PBMCs. Subjects who had been exposed to COVID-19, were actively infected with it, or had recovered from it provided the deeply sampled blood TCRbeta repertoires that made up the dataset. A freely available public database, intended as a resource for researchers studying the immune response to SARS-CoV-2, is where the repertoires were released. The samples were drawn from two sources: the first 160 participants of the ongoing ImmuneRACE study, and over 950 subjects contributed by 6 global collaborators. Nearly every sample came with metadata listing a de-identified subject ID, COVID-19 status, age in years and sex. Where available, HLA class I and class II types were obtained from metadata supplied by the sample provider rather than from assay-based typing.

TCRbeta CDR3 regions were amplified from genomic DNA using the immunoSEQ Assay, a bias-controlled multiplex PCR. The study's processing was this. Within the assay, amplification of reference gene primers was used to estimate how many nucleated cells each sample contained. Sequence reads were collapsed and filtered to measure the absolute abundance of every unique TCRbeta CDR3 rearrangement. For each sample, productive Simpson clonality was calculated as the square root of Simpson's diversity index over productive rearrangements. TCRdb took over this immuneACCESS table, retaining in-frame rearrangements with V and J assigned. Such tables are incomplete; in checked studies, under half of the missing clones stem from an unresolved V gene, and the remainder is unexplained. D and trimming come from the DNA, and the V and J calls and clone size come from that table. The sample table contains 200,000 to 250,000 clones; only one count was recorded for about four fifths of them. The top ten hold 3.6% of the sample.

Study-wide findings and limitations: The quantity of clinical and demographic metadata differed by source and by participant and was supplied without curation.

CDR1 is given as LGHDT and CDR2 as YNNKEL, both from the germline V gene (reference sequence). Including cysteine and phenylalanine, the CDR3 has 14 amino acids. The entry retains the CDR3 DNA only, 42 bases that are in frame from base 1. A distance of 7 bases separates the germline ends of V and J, which lose 3 bases and 2 bases respectively. The clonotype comes from a woman over 75 with acute or convalescent COVID-19. The chain employs TRBV3-1 (or the pseudogene TRBV3-2) and TRBJ2-2, with the D gene not confidently named. The specimen was peripheral blood. The CDR3 in this case is CASSQGFNTGELFF. The nucleotide sequence is given as TGTGCCAGCAGCCAGGGCTTCAACACCGGGGAGCTGTTTTTT.